Included here is one TCR beta chain sequence, with context. The study assigned cohorts using participant-reported clinical history. This entry comes from a study of blood T cell repertoires in COVID-19. Looking at the study overall: The origin of the acute and convalescent COVID-19 samples was the United States, Italy and Spain.

Study processing details: Estimates of nucleated cell counts were drawn from the amplification of reference gene primers. The method was immunoSEQ multiplex PCR; TCRdb's version includes in-frame clones alone and lacks a portion of them. V and J calls and clone size are as listed in that table; D and trimming were resolved from the DNA. The table includes about 280,000 clones, roughly 89% detected once. This CDR3 has 12 amino acids. V was trimmed by 3 bases and J by 5 bases, leaving 5 bases between them. Germline CDR1 reads SNHLY; CDR2 reads FYNNEI. Sequencing was done on a sample of PBMCs or T cells enriched from blood (not recorded which). The TCR originated in a woman younger than 30 with acute COVID-19. The rearrangement joins TRBV2 to TRBJ2-1; no clear D. The CDR3 DNA follows: TGTGCCAGCAGTGATCTCGACAATGAGCAGTTCTTC. Residues: CASSDLDNEQFF.